These T cell receptor beta chains were read from a single sample in a study of Ad26.COV2.S vaccination and SARS-CoV-2 variants. TCRdb's copy holds only in-frame clones and misses some; the assay was immunoSEQ multiplex PCR. Of about 350,000 clones in the sample, about nine tenths were seen once. The sample here was peripheral blood, taken in a trial of Ad26.COV2.S vaccine versus placebo. The receptor source for this set is a person aged 18-60 years who received the Ad26.COV2.S COVID-19 vaccine or a placebo. The CDR3 runs from the conserved cysteine through the conserved F or W. A D gene is named only where the DNA matches it firmly. Part of the rows lack a size; the others show once, few, many or a class for expanded clones.

v_call	cdr3_length	j_call	d_call	clone_size	cdr3_nt	cdr3_aa
TRBV12-3/TRBV12-4	12	TRBJ1-5	.	once	TGTGCCAGTACAGGGTCGAATCAGCCCCAGCATTTT	CASTGSNQPQHF
TRBV3-1/TRBV3-2	17	TRBJ1-5	.	.	TGTGCCAGCAGCCAAGAGCGTCTGAAGGGGAGCAATCAGCCCCAGCATTTT	CASSQERLKGSNQPQHF
TRBV7-2	16	TRBJ2-2	.	.	TGTGCCAGCAGCTTAGCCCAGGGGGGGGTCACCGGGGAGCTGTTTTTT	CASSLAQGGVTGELFF
TRBV5-1	15	TRBJ2-2	.	.	TGCGCCAGCAGCGGTCGATTGAGGAACACCGGGGAGCTGTTTTTT	CASSGRLRNTGELFF
TRBV7-2	15	TRBJ2-1	TRBD1	once	TGTGCCAGCAGTATACAGGGGTCCGCCTACAATGAGCAGTTCTTC	CASSIQGSAYNEQFF
TRBV3-1/TRBV3-2	13	TRBJ2-5	.	.	TGTGCCAGCAGCCATTACATGGGCGAGACCCAGTACTTC	CASSHYMGETQYF
TRBV15	15	TRBJ1-5	.	.	TGTGCCACCAGCAGACAGGGGAGGCTAAATCAGCCCCAGCATTTT	CATSRQGRLNQPQHF
TRBV5-1	13	TRBJ2-2	.	.	TGCGCCAGCAGATGGCAGAGCACCGGGGAGCTGTTTTTT	CASRWQSTGELFF
TRBV27	15	TRBJ2-2	.	.	TGTGCCAGCAGTTCGACGCCCAACAGGTTAGGGGAGCTGTTTTTT	CASSSTPNRLGELFF
TRBV29-1	14	TRBJ1-4	TRBD1	once	TGCAGCGTGCAACCGGGACAGGGTAGTGAAAAACTGTTTTTT	CSVQPGQGSEKLFF
TRBV5-1	14	TRBJ1-3	.	.	TGCGCCAGCAGCTTGGGACAATCTGGAAACACCATATATTTT	CASSLGQSGNTIYF
TRBV4-1	15	TRBJ2-1	TRBD2	once	TGCGCCAGCAGCCAGTCCTTCGCGGGGGGGCCGGGGGAGTTCTTC	CASSQSFAGGPGEFF
TRBV12-2	19	TRBJ2-1	.	.	TGTGCAAGTCGCTTAGGAACTAGCGGGAGAGGAGTCGCCTACAATGAGCAGTTCTTC	CASRLGTSGRGVAYNEQFF
TRBV5-1	13	TRBJ2-2	.	.	TGCGCCAGCAGCTTCTCGATCACCGGGGAGCTGTTTTTT	CASSFSITGELFF
TRBV6-4	13	TRBJ1-5	.	once	TGTGCCAGCAGTGTTGAGGTACAGCAGCCCCAGCATTTT	CASSVEVQQPQHF
TRBV27	14	TRBJ2-3	TRBD2	.	TGTGCCAGCAGTCGACTAGCGGGCACAGATACGCAGTATTTT	CASSRLAGTDTQYF
TRBV3-1/TRBV3-2	15	TRBJ1-6	.	.	TGTGCCAGCAGCCAAAGGAGACAGCTAAATTCACCCCTCCACTTT	CASSQRRQLNSPLHF
TRBV19	14	TRBJ2-6	.	.	TGTGCCAGCATGACCCCCCTCGGGGCCAACGTCCTGACTTTC	CASMTPLGANVLTF
TRBV12-3/TRBV12-4	13	TRBJ2-7	.	.	TGTGCCAGCAACCGACTAGGTTGGAACGAGCAGTACTTC	CASNRLGWNEQYF
TRBV28	15	TRBJ1-4	.	.	TGTGCCAGCAATACCCAAACAGTACTTAATGAAAAACTGTTTTTT	CASNTQTVLNEKLFF
TRBV7-2	15	TRBJ1-6	.	.	TGTGCCAGCAACTTAAACCGGGACCCTAATTCACCCCTCCACTTT	CASNLNRDPNSPLHF
TRBV30	17	TRBJ2-5	.	.	TGTGCCTTCAGGTCACGCCCTTTAGTAACAGGCCAAGAGACCCAGTACTTC	CAFRSRPLVTGQETQYF
TRBV9	15	TRBJ1-2	TRBD1	.	TGTGCCAGCAGCGCGGGGGGACAGGGGCTTTATGGCTACACCTTC	CASSAGGQGLYGYTF
TRBV27	16	TRBJ2-7	TRBD2	.	TGTGCCAGCGCCCTACTAGGGCGGGAGAACCGCTACGAGCAGTACTTC	CASALLGRENRYEQYF
TRBV2	12	TRBJ1-2	.	.	TGTGCCAGCAGTGACATTGGCTATGGCTACACCTTC	CASSDIGYGYTF
TRBV6-5	14	TRBJ2-7	.	.	TGTGCCAGCACCCAGGGGGGGGCTCCCTACGAGCAGTACTTC	CASTQGGAPYEQYF
TRBV20-1	15	TRBJ2-3	TRBD1	.	TGCAGTGCTAGTAGGGGACAGGGTAATGCAGATACGCAGTATTTT	CSASRGQGNADTQYF
TRBV6-5	15	TRBJ1-2	.	.	TGTGCCAGCAGTTACTCCCCGGACAGTAACTATGGCTACACCTTC	CASSYSPDSNYGYTF
TRBV30	13	TRBJ2-3	.	once	TGTGCCAGCCGACAGACAAGCACAGATACGCAGTATTTT	CASRQTSTDTQYF
TRBV28	16	TRBJ2-7	TRBD2	.	TGTGCCAGCACTTCTAGCGGGAGGGCCCCCCACTACGAGCAGTACTTC	CASTSSGRAPHYEQYF
TRBV6-2/TRBV6-3	18	TRBJ2-2	TRBD2	once	TGTGCCAGCAGCTATCGGACTAGCGGGAGTTTCTTGGCCGGGGAGCTGTTTTTT	CASSYRTSGSFLAGELFF
TRBV25-1	13	TRBJ1-2	TRBD1	.	TGTGCCAGCAGTGGAGGGACAGCCTATGGCTACACCTTC	CASSGGTAYGYTF
TRBV7-3	13	TRBJ2-2	.	.	TGTGCCAGCAGCCAATTGGTCTCCGGGGAGCTGTTTTTT	CASSQLVSGELFF
TRBV29-1	18	TRBJ2-2	.	.	TGCAGCGTTGAATTTTCTTACATTAGGGGCAGAAACACCGGGGAGCTGTTTTTT	CSVEFSYIRGRNTGELFF
TRBV4-3	15	TRBJ1-5	TRBD1	.	TGCGCCAGCAGCGATGGGACAGGGATCGGCCAGCCCCAGCATTTT	CASSDGTGIGQPQHF
TRBV27	14	TRBJ2-1	.	.	TGTGCCAGCAGGGGGACAGGACTAGTCCATGAGCAGTTCTTC	CASRGTGLVHEQFF
TRBV7-2	16	TRBJ1-5	TRBD1	.	TGTGCCAGCAGCTTAGGTTCGGGACAGGGTGGTCAGCCCCAGCATTTT	CASSLGSGQGGQPQHF
TRBV28	12	TRBJ2-7	.	.	TGTACCAGCAGTTGGGGGCTCTACGAGCAGTACTTC	CTSSWGLYEQYF
TRBV27	14	TRBJ1-4	.	.	TGTGCCAGCAGTTTGACAGGAGGTAATGAAAAACTGTTTTTT	CASSLTGGNEKLFF
TRBV5-1	15	TRBJ2-7	.	.	TGCGCCAGCACCCCTCGAGGGGACTCGACCTACGAGCAGTACTTC	CASTPRGDSTYEQYF